This entry lists 21 T cell receptor beta chains sequenced from one sample in a study of sequential checkpoint blockade in melanoma (dated by TCRdb to the late 2010s). The treatment or condition label, as the study defines it: randomized to nivolumab then ipilimumab (arm A) or the reverse (arm B). Receptors were amplified or captured by the immunoSEQ multiplex PCR assay. This is the immuneACCESS table as TCRdb keeps it, with only in-frame sequences that have V and J called. A part of the clones is gone; compared with another copy, unresolved V genes explain less than half, and the rest is unexplained. The table for this sample lists under 20,000 clones; 65% to 80% of them were counted only once. 30% of the sample comes from the top ten. This material consisted of CD8+ T cells sorted from blood (inferred from file names), taken from a patient given nivolumab and ipilimumab in sequence. The receptor set was obtained from a human donor with melanoma.

The rearrangement joins TRBV9 to TRBJ2-1; 7 bases are a match to TRBD2. CDR1 is SGDLS, CDR2 YYNGEE, per germline. J gave up 5 bases and V 2 bases, and 4 bases lay outside the gene matches. The CDR3 totals 14 residues. The CDR3: CASSVAGANNEQFF. DNA for the CDR3: TGTGCCAGCAGCGTTGCGGGAGCGAACAATGAGCAGTTCTTC. Full variable domain (outside the CDR3, taken from reference TRBV9 and TRBJ2-1): DSGVTQTPKHLITATGQRVTLRCSPRSGDLSVYWYQQSLDQGLQFLIQYYNGEERAKGNILERFSAQQFPDLHSELNLSSLELGDSALYFCASSVAGANNEQFFGPGTRLTVL.

The gene calls are TRBV5-4 and TRBJ1-1, with D hard to call. This CDR3 contains 12 residues. Per germline, CDR1 SGHNT and CDR2 YYREEE (reference sequence). Trimming shortened V by 2 bases and J by 6 bases, and 8 bases separated the two germline ends. The CDR3 nucleotides are TGTGCCAGCAGCTTTGAGCAGGCTGAAGCTTTCTTT. It is translated as CASSFEQAEAFF. The full variable domain, its missing parts supplied by reference TRBV5-4 and TRBJ1-1, is ETGVTQSPTHLIKTRGQQVTLRCSSQSGHNTVSWYQQALGQGPQFIFQYYREEENGRGNFPPRFSGLQFPNYSSELNVNALELDDSALYLCASSFEQAEAFFGQGTRLTVV.

This chain joins TRBV4-3 and TRBJ2-7; 13 bases are shared with TRBD2. After removal of 3 bases from V and 3 bases from J, the junction contained 2 bases not matched to a gene. Germline assignment: CDR1 LGHNA and CDR2 YSLEER. This CDR3 comprises 15 residues. This chain's CDR3 is CASSQGTSGIYEQYF. The DNA for the CDR3 is TGCGCCAGCAGCCAGGGGACTAGCGGGATCTACGAGCAGTACTTC.

The chain joins TRBV12-5 to TRBJ2-5, with 10 bases fitting TRBD2. Looked up from germline, CDR1 is LGHNT and CDR2 is FRNRAP. The ends lost 1 base at V and 5 bases at J; junction bases unmatched: 4. This CDR3 is 15 amino acids long. The CDR3 DNA sequence: TGTGCTAGTGGTTTGGAAACGGGACTAGCGGAGACCCAGTACTTC. Translating gives CASGLETGLAETQYF.

This chain uses TRBV2 with TRBJ2-1, with 10 bases aligning to TRBD1. The CDR3 sequence is 16 residues long. Germline lookup yields CDR1 SNHLY and CDR2 FYNNEI. Trimming cost V 4 bases and J 8 bases; bases outside gene matches: 11. CDR3 nucleotide sequence: TGTGCCAGCAGTGGGGGAGGGACAGGGGAACTAGATGAGCAGTTCTTC. Translated: CASSGGGTGELDEQFF. Supplemented by reference TRBV2 and TRBJ2-1, the full variable domain reads EPEVTQTPSHQVTQMGQEVILRCVPISNHLYFYWYRQILGQKVEFLVSFYNNEISEKSEIFDDQFSVERPDGSNFTLKIRSTKLEDSAMYFCASSGGGTGELDEQFFGPGTRLTVL.

The rearrangement uses TRBV15 and TRBJ2-7; 8 bases are shared with TRBD2. Germline CDR1 reads LNHNV; CDR2 reads YYDKDF (reference sequence). CDR3 length: 15 amino acids. V gave up 3 bases and J gave up 4 bases; unmatched junction bases: 8. The DNA of the CDR3 is TGTGCCACCAGCAGTTTAGCGGGAACGAAATACGAGCAGTACTTC. Translating it yields CATSSLAGTKYEQYF.

This clone was observed a handful of times. J is TRBJ2-3 and V is TRBV7-9, with 9 bases aligning to TRBD1. CDR1 and CDR2 (germline): SEHNR, FQNEAQ (reference sequence). After removal of 3 bases from V and 5 bases from J, the junction contained 6 bases not matched to a gene. The CDR3 has 15 amino acids. Here the CDR3 DNA reads TGTGCCAGCAGCTTGGATGGGACAGGGAGAGATACGCAGTATTTT. Its translation: CASSLDGTGRDTQYF.

The rearrangement links TRBV27 to TRBJ1-1; TRBD1 matches 8 bases. Germline assignment: CDR1 MNHEY and CDR2 SMNVEV (reference sequence). This CDR3 region has 15 residues. Trimming took 5 bases from V and 5 from J; bases not matched to a gene: 10. CDR3 region: CASSPSTGGGTEAFF. The CDR3 nucleotides read TGTGCCAGCAGTCCCTCCACAGGGGGAGGTACTGAAGCTTTCTTT.

This clone was seen many times. The rearrangement links TRBV7-2 to TRBJ1-2; D call uncertain. Trimming cost V 3 bases and J 7 bases, with 6 bases left between them. The CDR3 totals 11 residues. The germline gives CDR1 SGHTA, CDR2 FQGNSA. Here the CDR3 reads CASSFVGGYTF. The CDR3 region has the DNA TGTGCCAGCAGCTTTGTCGGTGGCTACACCTTC.

V and J are TRBV2 and TRBJ2-7, with 8 bases fitting TRBD1. CDR1 SNHLY and CDR2 FYNNEI come from the germline V gene. Trimming cost V 6 bases and J 0 bases; bases outside gene matches: 7. The CDR3 runs to 15 residues. CDR3 region: CASSMGQVNSYEQYF. The CDR3 region has the DNA TGTGCCAGCAGCATGGGACAGGTTAACTCCTACGAGCAGTACTTC.

The chain couples TRBV4-1 to TRBJ1-5; tentative D call: TRBD1 (5 bases). Germline CDR1 MGHRA, CDR2 YSYEKL. CDR3 length: 15 residues. V lost 9 bases and J 0 bases, leaving 15 bases between the germline ends. DNA of the CDR3: TGCGCCAGAGCAGACCAGGACAATAGCAATCAGCCCCAGCATTTT. The encoded protein is CARADQDNSNQPQHF.

The V call is TRBV27, the J call TRBJ1-5; 7 bases agree with TRBD1. The length of the CDR3 is 14 residues. The ends lost 5 bases at V and 6 bases at J; junction bases unmatched: 7. Per germline, CDR1 MNHEY and CDR2 SMNVEV (reference sequence). The CDR3 nucleotides are TGTGCCAGCAGTCCCCTAACAGGGGCTCAGCCCCAGCATTTT. It yields the protein CASSPLTGAQPQHF.

About this clone: The sample has other DNA sequences that encode this CDR3 too. This CDR3 reads CAWTGPTSGGNQETQYF. DNA for the CDR3: TGTGCCTGGACCGGACCGACTAGCGGGGGGAATCAAGAGACCCAGTACTTC. The chain has TRBV30 and TRBJ2-5; 13 bases agree with TRBD2. Germline CDR1 and CDR2: GTSNPN and SVGIG (reference sequence). V gave up 4 bases and J gave up 2 bases; unmatched junction bases: 10. The CDR3 runs to 17 residues.

The rearrangement links TRBV27 to TRBJ1-5; D ambiguous. Germline V gives CDR1 MNHEY, CDR2 SMNVEV (reference sequence). The CDR3 extends over 13 amino acids. Deletions cut 2 bases from V and 9 bases from J, with 11 bases between. The CDR3 here is CASSLQTRGPQHF. CDR3 in DNA: TGTGCCAGCAGTTTACAGACGCGGGGGCCCCAGCATTTT.

In this sample, this clone turned up a few times. The chain carries TRBV28 and TRBJ2-1; tentative D call: TRBD2 (5 bases). Trimming removed 6 bases at V and 4 bases at J, with 13 bases between. Germline CDR1 and CDR2: MDHEN and SYDVKM. CDR3 length: 14 amino acids. CDR3 residues: CASSTDYKYNEQFF. In DNA form, the CDR3 reads TGTGCCAGCAGCACAGACTATAAGTACAATGAGCAGTTCTTC. Full variable domain (rest looked up from reference TRBV28 and TRBJ2-1): DVKVTQSSRYLVKRTGEKVFLECVQDMDHENMFWYRQDPGLGLRLIYFSYDVKMKEKGDIPEGYSVSREKKERFSLILESASTNQTSMYLCASSTDYKYNEQFFGPGTRLTVL.

The J gene is TRBJ2-1, the V gene TRBV28; D possibly corresponds to TRBD2 (6 bases). V was shortened by 5 bases and J by 3 bases, with 11 bases between the two germline ends. CDR3 size: 14 residues. Germline-derived CDR1 and CDR2 are MDHEN and SYDVKM. The CDR3 here is CASSGGTHYNEQFF. CDR3 bases: TGTGCCAGCAGTGGCGGGACCCACTACAATGAGCAGTTCTTC.

This clone was counted a few times. The genes are TRBV30 and TRBJ2-2; TRBD1 matches at 8 bases. This CDR3 has 15 residues. V shed 7 bases and J 3 bases; nucleotides not matched to a gene: 10. Germline V gene lookup returns CDR1 GTSNPN and CDR2 SVGIG (reference sequence). This chain's CDR3 is CAYKTGEGDTGELFF. The CDR3 DNA sequence: TGTGCCTACAAGACAGGGGAAGGGGACACCGGGGAGCTGTTTTTT.

The chain links TRBV4-2 to TRBJ2-7; D is ambiguous. V was clipped by 4 bases and J by 5 bases, with 12 bases between them. Germline CDR1 LGHNA, CDR2 YNFKEQ. The CDR3 is made up of 13 amino acids. CDR3 protein: CASSPSLADEQYF. As DNA, the CDR3 is TGTGCCAGCAGCCCCTCCCTCGCGGACGAGCAGTACTTC.

The gene calls are TRBV28 and TRBJ2-1; 11 positions match TRBD1. The CDR3 has 15 amino acids. The V gene's germline CDR1 is MDHEN and CDR2 SYDVKM. V was clipped by 0 bases and J by 6 bases; unmatched bases: 1. CDR3 in DNA: TGTGCCAGCAGTTTATGGGGACAGGGGGGCAATGAGCAGTTCTTC. It encodes CASSLWGQGGNEQFF. Full variable domain (outside the CDR3, taken from reference TRBV28 and TRBJ2-1): DVKVTQSSRYLVKRTGEKVFLECVQDMDHENMFWYRQDPGLGLRLIYFSYDVKMKEKGDIPEGYSVSREKKERFSLILESASTNQTSMYLCASSLWGQGGNEQFFGPGTRLTVL.

Worth noting for this clone: This sample includes further DNA sequences coding for the same CDR3. The chain carries TRBV5-4 and TRBJ2-3, with 11 bases identical to TRBD2. The CDR3 has 16 residues. V gave up 4 bases and J gave up 2 bases; unmatched junction bases: 6. Germline assignment: CDR1 SGHNT and CDR2 YYREEE (reference sequence). The chain's CDR3 is CASSPLAGGATDTQYF. The CDR3 DNA follows: TGTGCCAGCAGCCCCCTAGCGGGAGGCGCCACAGATACGCAGTATTTT.

The table lists this clone with a few counts. The V and J genes are TRBV6-4 and TRBJ1-5; perhaps TRBD1 as D (5 bases). The V end lost 3 bases, the J end lost 3 bases, and 12 bases lay between the germline ends. This CDR3 spans 15 amino acids. CDR1 and CDR2 from the germline V gene are MRHNA and SNTAGT. CDR3 sequence reads: CASSEDAGPNQPQHF. The CDR3 DNA reads TGTGCCAGCAGTGAAGATGCGGGACCCAATCAGCCCCAGCATTTT.